A selection of T cell receptor beta chains follows, all from one sample in a study of neurological immune-mediated disorders. TCRdb passed the 5' RACE reads through MiXCR, listing each CDR3 protein once. This sample has approximately 87,000 distinct CDR3 sequences, with roughly an eighth found just once. The specimen sequenced was PBMCs. All receptors derive from a woman in her forties or fifties in good health. CDR3s leave out the opening cysteine and the closing phenylalanine or tryptophan.

j_call v_call cdr3_aa
TRBJ1-3 TRBV5-1 ASSLDILVSGNTIY
TRBJ2-1 TRBV7-9 ASSEDPRDRARTEQF
TRBJ2-1 TRBV12-3/TRBV12-4 ASSLRGGGYNEQF
TRBJ2-7 TRBV3-1 ASSSHGGAYEQY
TRBJ2-2 TRBV6-5 ASSYLTAGELF
TRBJ2-3 TRBV5-5 ASSSLLAGAGTQY
TRBJ2-5 TRBV12-3/TRBV12-4 ASSLDRGETQY
TRBJ2-5 TRBV24-1 ATSEVGTAKETQY
TRBJ2-1 TRBV3-1 ASSQSSFRGSYNEQF
TRBJ2-5 TRBV5-1 ASSLDRASETQY